These 3 T cell receptor beta chains came from one sample sequenced in a study of tumor and adjacent non-tumor tissue in lung cancer. No cell sorting was done before RNA was extracted from the tissue. The normal lung tissue was taken more than 3 cm from the tumor edge. Three rounds of nested PCR, following a modified ARM-PCR protocol, produced the TCRbeta library. One entry per CDR3 protein results from TCRdb running MiXCR on the multiplex PCR reads. The sample includes almost 75,000 distinct CDR3 sequences, about two thirds seen only once; the top ten take 25% to 30%. Sequencing was done on a sample of distant non-tumor lung tissue. Receptor source: a woman aged 45-65 years with non-small cell lung cancer.

This clonotype is termed medium-sized (0.01 to 0.1%). The genes are TRBV20-1 and TRBJ1-5; possibly TRBD1 for D (6 bases). Germline CDR1 DFQATT, CDR2 SNEGSKA (reference sequence). Deletions cut 2 bases from V and 3 bases from J, with 14 bases between. The CDR3 is made up of 15 amino acids. The DNA of the CDR3 is TGCAGTGCTAGACGAACCACAGGGACCAATCAGCCCCAGCATTTT. Translation: CSARRTTGTNQPQHF.

The CDR3 reads CSVRIGGTGELFF. The CDR3 nucleotides read TGCAGCGTCAGAATAGGGGGCACCGGGGAGCTGTTTTTT. The chain links TRBV29-1 to TRBJ2-2; a weak D match, TRBD1 (6 bases). The CDR3 is made up of 13 amino acids. CDR1 and CDR2 (germline): SQVTM, ANQGSEA. V gave up 6 bases and J gave up 4 bases, with 12 bases separating them.

Regarding this clonotype: No conserved phenylalanine or tryptophan ends this CDR3, so it is likely a read error. The DNA is left out, because the CDR3 cannot be placed on it with certainty; the CDR3 is given as TCRdb lists it. The chain recombines TRBV20-1 with TRBJ2-6. Germline-derived CDR1 and CDR2 are DFQATT and SNEGSKA (reference sequence). The CDR3 is 16 amino acids long, termini counted. CDR3 sequence: CSARDGRSAGANVMTL.